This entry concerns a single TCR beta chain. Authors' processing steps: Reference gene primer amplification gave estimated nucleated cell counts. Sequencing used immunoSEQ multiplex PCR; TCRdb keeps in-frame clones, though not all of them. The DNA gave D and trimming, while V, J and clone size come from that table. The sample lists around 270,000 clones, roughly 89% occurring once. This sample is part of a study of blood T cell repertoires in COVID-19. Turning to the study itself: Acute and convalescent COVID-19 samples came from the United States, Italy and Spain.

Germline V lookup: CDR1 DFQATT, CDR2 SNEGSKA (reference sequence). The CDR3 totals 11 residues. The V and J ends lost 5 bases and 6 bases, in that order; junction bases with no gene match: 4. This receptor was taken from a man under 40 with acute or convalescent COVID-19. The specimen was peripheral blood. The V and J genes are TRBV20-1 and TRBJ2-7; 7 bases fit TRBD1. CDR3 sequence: CSASDRVEQYF. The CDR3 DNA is TGCAGTGCTTCCGACAGGGTCGAGCAGTACTTC.